The source of this T cell receptor beta chain is a study of T cell repertoires in cytomegalovirus infection. CDR3 size: 11 residues. Germline V lookup: CDR1 SEHNR, CDR2 FQNEAQ (reference sequence). This clonotype turned up a few times. Antigen unknown. An end of the junction differs from the germline gene, which may be a read error. TCRdb re-called the reads through MiXCR, storing one row per CDR3 protein. The table lists 700,000 to 850,000 distinct CDR3 sequences, approximately 32% of them singletons. The sequence was collected from a human donor in good health (CMV status not recorded). Some clones in this sample may be carry-over from other donors' samples. The rearrangement uses TRBV7-9 and TRBJ1-2; 8 positions match TRBD1. The material sequenced was cultured CD8+ T cells from PBMCs, taken from culture after CMV antigen stimulation. DNA for the CDR3: TGTGCCAGCAGCTTAGGGACAGGGTTCGGCTTC. Amino acids: CASSLGTGFGF.